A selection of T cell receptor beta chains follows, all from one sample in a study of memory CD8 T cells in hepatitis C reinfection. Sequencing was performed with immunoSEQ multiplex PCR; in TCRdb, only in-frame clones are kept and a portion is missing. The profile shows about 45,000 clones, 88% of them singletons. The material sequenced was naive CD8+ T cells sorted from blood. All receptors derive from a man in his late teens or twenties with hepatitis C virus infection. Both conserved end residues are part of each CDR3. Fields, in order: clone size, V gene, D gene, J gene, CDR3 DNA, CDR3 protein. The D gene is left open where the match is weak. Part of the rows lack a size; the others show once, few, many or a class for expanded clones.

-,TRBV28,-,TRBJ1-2,TGTGCCAGCAGTTTCGAGGCTGGGTATGGCTACACCTTC,CASSFEAGYGYTF
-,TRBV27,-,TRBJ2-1,TGTGCCAGCAGTTTCGGGTTGGAGTACAATGAGCAGTTCTTC,CASSFGLEYNEQFF
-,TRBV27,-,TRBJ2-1,TGTGCCAGCAGTCGTCTGAGCTCCTACAATGAGCAGTTCTTC,CASSRLSSYNEQFF
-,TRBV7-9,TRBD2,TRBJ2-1,TGTGCCAGCGATCCGGGACTAGCGGGGGGTGGGGAGCAGTTCTTC,CASDPGLAGGGEQFF
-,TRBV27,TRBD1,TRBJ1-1,TGTGCCAGCAGGGGACAGGTGCCTGAAGCTTTCTTT,CASRGQVPEAFF
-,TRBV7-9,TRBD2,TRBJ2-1,TGTGCCAGCAGCTTAGTAGGCGGGAGGACCCTACACAATGAGCAGTTCTTC,CASSLVGGRTLHNEQFF
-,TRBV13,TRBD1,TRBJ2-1,TGTGCCAGCAGCTTCCATCTGACAGGGATGAATGAGCAGTTCTTC,CASSFHLTGMNEQFF
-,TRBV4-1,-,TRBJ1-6,TGCGCCAGCAGCCAAGGGGCTGCATATAATTCACCCCTCCACTTT,CASSQGAAYNSPLHF
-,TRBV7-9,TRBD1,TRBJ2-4,TGTGCCAGCAGCCCTACAGGGGGCCTAGCCAAAAACATTCAGTACTTC,CASSPTGGLAKNIQYF
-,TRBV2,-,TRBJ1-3,TGTGCCAGCAGTGAAGACGGTTTTTCTGGAAACACCATATATTTT,CASSEDGFSGNTIYF
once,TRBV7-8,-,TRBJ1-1,TGTGCCAGCAGCCCACCCGGACGGGAGGACACTGAAGCTTTCTTT,CASSPPGREDTEAFF
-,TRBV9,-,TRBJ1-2,TGTGCCAGCAGCCCGGGAGGTGGGAGGAGCTATGGCTACACCTTC,CASSPGGGRSYGYTF
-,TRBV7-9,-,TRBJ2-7,TGTGCCAGCAGCTTAGGACTCCGCTCCTACGAGCAGTACTTC,CASSLGLRSYEQYF
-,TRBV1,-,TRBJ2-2,TGCACCAGCAGCCACTCAACCTCCTATTTTAGCGGGGGCATCGGGGAGCTGTTTTTT,CTSSHSTSYFSGGIGELFF
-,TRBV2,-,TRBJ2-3,TGTGCCTGGGTAGGATCACTGGGACACACAGATACGCAGTATTTT,CAWVGSLGHTDTQYF
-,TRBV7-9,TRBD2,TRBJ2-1,TGTGCCAGCAGCTTCGGACTAGGTGAGCAGTTCTTC,CASSFGLGEQFF
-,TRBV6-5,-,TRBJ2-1,TGTGCCAGCAGTTACTCGGCTGGAGGTGAGCAGTTCTTC,CASSYSAGGEQFF
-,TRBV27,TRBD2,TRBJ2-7,TGTGCCAGCAGTTTCCGGGGGGGAGCCTACGAGCAGTACTTC,CASSFRGGAYEQYF
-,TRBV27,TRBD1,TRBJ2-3,TGTGCCAGCAGTTTCCTGACAGGGGGCACAGATACGCAGTATTTT,CASSFLTGGTDTQYF
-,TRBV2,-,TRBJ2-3,TGTGCCAGCAGTCCTCCGGGGGTAGATACGCAGTATTTT,CASSPPGVDTQYF
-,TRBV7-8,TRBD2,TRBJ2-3,TGTGCCAGCAGCGCTCGACTAGCGAAAGATACGCAGTATTTT,CASSARLAKDTQYF
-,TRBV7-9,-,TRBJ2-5,TGTGCCAGCAGCCGACAAATGGGTCCCGAACAAGAGACCCAGTACTTC,CASSRQMGPEQETQYF
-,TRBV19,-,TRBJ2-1,TGTGCCAGTAGTATCGGCAGGCCCTCCTACAATGAGCAGTTCTTC,CASSIGRPSYNEQFF
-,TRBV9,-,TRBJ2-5,TGTGCCAGCAGCGTAGTCGGCAGGGCAGCGGAGACCCAGTACTTC,CASSVVGRAAETQYF
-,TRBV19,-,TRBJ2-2,TGTGCCAGTAGTACAGGGGTAGACACCGGGGAGCTGTTTTTT,CASSTGVDTGELFF
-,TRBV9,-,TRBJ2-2,TGTGCCAGCAGGCGGGACGCCGGGGAGCTGTTTTTT,CASRRDAGELFF
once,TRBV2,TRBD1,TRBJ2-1,TGTGCCAGCAGTCCCGTGGGGACAGGGTGGAATGAGCAGTTCTTC,CASSPVGTGWNEQFF
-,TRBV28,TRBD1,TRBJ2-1,TGTGCCAGCAGTTTGGAACAGGGGGCCAGTGATGAGCAGTTCTTC,CASSLEQGASDEQFF
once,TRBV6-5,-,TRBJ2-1,TGTGCCAGCAGTTACTCGAGATCCTACAATGAGCAGTTCTTC,CASSYSRSYNEQFF
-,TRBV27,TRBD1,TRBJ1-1,TGTGCCAGCAGTTCGGGACAGGGGGACACTGAAGCTTTCTTT,CASSSGQGDTEAFF
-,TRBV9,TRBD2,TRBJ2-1,TGTGCCAGCAGCGTAGATAGCGGGAGAGGGGTTTATGAGCAGTTCTTC,CASSVDSGRGVYEQFF
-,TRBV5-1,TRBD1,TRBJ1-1,TGCGCCAGCAGCTCGGGACAGGCGAACACTGAAGCTTTCTTT,CASSSGQANTEAFF
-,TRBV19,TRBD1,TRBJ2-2,TGTGCCAGTAGGTTCCGGGACAGGGCGAACACCGGGGAGCTGTTTTTT,CASRFRDRANTGELFF
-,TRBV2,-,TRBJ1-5,TGTGCCAGCAGTGAAGTGTTTGGTAGAACGGGCAATCAGCCCCAGCATTTT,CASSEVFGRTGNQPQHF
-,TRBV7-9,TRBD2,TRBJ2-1,TGTGCCAGCAGCGCCGGGACTAGCGGGGGGGGTTGGGAGCAGTTCTTC,CASSAGTSGGGWEQFF
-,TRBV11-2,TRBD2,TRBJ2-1,TGTGCCAGCAGCCCGGGAGGGTTCTTC,CASSPGGFF
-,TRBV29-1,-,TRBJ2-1,TGCAGCGTTGAAGATTGGAGGAGTATGGGAGAGAATGAGCAGTTCTTC,CSVEDWRSMGENEQFF
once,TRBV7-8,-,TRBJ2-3,TGTGCCAGCACCTTGAGCGGGAGCACAGATACGCAGTATTTT,CASTLSGSTDTQYF
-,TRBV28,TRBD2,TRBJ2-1,TGTGCCAGCAGTTTTCGAGGGGAGGGTAATGAGCAGTTCTTC,CASSFRGEGNEQFF
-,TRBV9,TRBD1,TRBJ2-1,TGTGCCAGCAGCGTAGGACAGGGGGCGTGGGATGAGCAGTTCTTC,CASSVGQGAWDEQFF
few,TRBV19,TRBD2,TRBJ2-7,TGTGCCAGTAGTAAAACTAGCGGGATTGTCGTAGACGAGCAGTACTTC,CASSKTSGIVVDEQYF
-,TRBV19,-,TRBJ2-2,TGTGCCAGTAGTATATGGCCCGCGAACACCGGGGAGCTGTTTTTT,CASSIWPANTGELFF
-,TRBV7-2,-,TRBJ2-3,TGTGCCAGCAGCTCTCAGGGGCGCAGCACAGATACGCAGTATTTT,CASSSQGRSTDTQYF
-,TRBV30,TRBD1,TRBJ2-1,TGTGCCTGGGAGGCAGGGACAGGGAACAATGAGCAGTTCTTC,CAWEAGTGNNEQFF
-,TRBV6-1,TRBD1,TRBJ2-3,TGTGCCAGCAGAGCCGGGACAGTTAGCACAGATACGCAGTATTTT,CASRAGTVSTDTQYF
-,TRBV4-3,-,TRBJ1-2,TGCGCCAGCAGCCCAGACAGTTATGGCTACACCTTC,CASSPDSYGYTF
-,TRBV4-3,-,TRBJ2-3,TGCGCCAGCAGCCAGGCCTATCTTCTAGGTCCAGATACGCAGTATTTT,CASSQAYLLGPDTQYF
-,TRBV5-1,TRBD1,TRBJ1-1,TGCGCCAGCAGCGGGGACAGTTCCACTGAAGCTTTCTTT,CASSGDSSTEAFF
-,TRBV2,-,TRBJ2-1,TGTGCAGTTGCGGGTAGCTCCTACAATGAGCAGTTCTTC,CAVAGSSYNEQFF
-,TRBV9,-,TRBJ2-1,TGTGCCAGCAGCGTAGAGGGTAGCGCCTACAATGAGCAGTTCTTC,CASSVEGSAYNEQFF